This T cell receptor (beta chain) was captured by sequencing in a study of blood T cell repertoires in COVID-19. Study-wide context: Nucleic acid was either cDNA or gDNA, and it came from T cells, B-cell-depleted T cells, or PBMCs.

Original processing notes: By means of reference gene primer amplification, nucleated cell counts were estimated. Sequenced by immunoSEQ multiplex PCR; TCRdb stores in-frame clones only, minus some. The D gene and trimming were derived from the DNA, and the V and J assignments and clone size from that table. The sample lists 200,000 to 250,000 clones, just under 85% occurring once. Germline V gene sequence: CDR1 MGHRA, CDR2 YSYEKL. CDR3 length equals 16 residues. With 1 base clipped from V and 5 bases from J, the junction kept 7 bases outside the gene matches. This clone has a single count. The TCR sequence derives from a woman in her fifties or sixties with active or convalescent COVID-19. Sequenced material: peripheral blood. This rearrangement joins TRBV4-1 to TRBJ2-3; the match to TRBD1 covers 9 bases. The CDR3 region has the DNA TGCGCCAGCAGCCAAGGACAGGGGGGACAGGGAGATACGCAGTATTTT. Protein sequence: CASSQGQGGQGDTQYF.